This T cell receptor beta chain was profiled in a study of early T cells in non-severe SARS-CoV-2 infection. The wider study: Sequencing was performed on bulk RNA from unsorted whole blood, leaving chains unpaired.

The CDR3 is made up of 14 amino acids. V trimming: 7 bases; J trimming: 5 bases; junction bases outside the gene matches: 11. CDR1 and CDR2 (germline): SGHNT, YYREEE (reference sequence). Individual cDNA molecules each received unique molecular identifiers attached to them. TCRdb analysed the 5' RACE reads with MiXCR anew, one entry per CDR3 protein. The data contain about 38,000 distinct CDR3 sequences, about 5% of them singletons. This clonotype was observed many times. As yet, its antigen is unknown. The study, taken as a whole, reports: The matching step, a VDJdb search, favored anti-spike CD8 responses and missed private and CD4 specificities.

The specimen was whole blood. The sequence was obtained from an adult who was a healthcare worker with PCR-confirmed SARS-CoV-2 infection or an uninfected control (not recorded which). This chain connects TRBV5-4 to TRBJ2-7; TRBD2 matches 8 bases. The CDR3 protein is CASSRAGGHNEQYF. The CDR3 DNA follows: TGTGCCAGCTCCCGGGCGGGGGGTCACAACGAGCAGTACTTC.